What follows are 16 T cell receptor beta chains derived from one specimen sequenced in a study of cytomegalovirus exposure and HLA in healthy donors. The PCR employed 60 Vbeta primers together with 13 Jbeta primers. The table came from immunoSEQ multiplex PCR; TCRdb's copy has only in-frame clones and leaves some out. The sample has fewer than 200,000 clones, more than 80% seen once. Sequenced sample: PBMCs. The receptors shown here come from a woman aged 18-29 years in good health and CMV-seropositive.

The V and J genes are TRBV19 and TRBJ1-1, with 7 bases identical to TRBD1. The CDR3 has 14 residues. The junction had 13 bases not matched to a gene; V was cut back by 4 bases and J by 11 bases. Germline V CDR1 and CDR2: LNHDA, SQIVND (reference sequence). The CDR3 DNA sequence: TGTGCCAGTAGTACCACATCCGTGACAGGGTCCGCTTTCTTT. Its protein is CASSTTSVTGSAFF.

This chain uses TRBV7-8 with TRBJ2-1; 7 bases are shared with TRBD1. The CDR3 has 14 amino acids. V was clipped by 3 bases and J by 7 bases; unmatched bases: 6. Germline-derived CDR1 and CDR2 are SGHVS and FQNEAQ. Written as DNA, the CDR3 is TGTGCCAGCAGCTTCAGGGGGTTATGGAATGAGCAGTTCTTC. Translated: CASSFRGLWNEQFF.

V is TRBV27 and J is TRBJ1-2, with a possible D match to TRBD1 (6 bases). Trimming removed 5 bases at V and 4 bases at J, with 11 bases between. Germline CDR1 MNHEY, CDR2 SMNVEV (reference sequence). The CDR3 extends over 13 amino acids. CDR3 amino acids: CASSARGPYGYTF. Written as DNA, the CDR3 is TGTGCCAGCAGTGCCAGGGGCCCCTATGGCTACACCTTC.

The rearrangement uses TRBV7-9 and TRBJ2-1; tentatively, D is TRBD1 (5 bases). Germline CDR1 SEHNR, CDR2 FQNEAQ (reference sequence). The CDR3 sequence is 11 residues long. V was cut by 3 bases and J by 14 bases, with 11 bases left in between. CDR3 protein: CASSFSDIEFF. CDR3 bases: TGTGCCAGCAGCTTCTCGGACATCGAGTTCTTC.

The chain couples TRBV5-1 to TRBJ2-1; 12 bases line up with TRBD2. J was trimmed by 4 bases and V by 5 bases; bases with no gene match: 4. The length of the CDR3 is 15 residues. CDR1 and CDR2 (germline): SGHRS, YFSETQ. Here the CDR3 reads CASSLAGGDYNEQFF. In DNA form, the CDR3 reads TGCGCCAGCAGTCTAGCGGGGGGGGATTACAATGAGCAGTTCTTC.

The chain employs TRBV6-1 and TRBJ1-1, with 9 positions matching TRBD1. Germline-derived CDR1 and CDR2 are MNHNS and SASEGT. Trimming at V came to 8 bases and at J to 6 bases, leaving 13 bases not matched to a gene. The CDR3 extends over 15 amino acids. The CDR3 nucleotides read TGTGCCAGCCGGGGGGACAGGGTGGGTTGGGCTGAAGCTTTCTTT. Protein sequence: CASRGDRVGWAEAFF.

This clone is a singleton in its sample. The rearrangement uses TRBV4-2 and TRBJ2-2; D is perhaps TRBD2 (5 bases). The germline V and J ends were trimmed by 0 bases and 5 bases, with 13 bases remaining between them. CDR1 is LGHNA and CDR2 is YNFKEQ in the germline V gene. The CDR3 extends over 16 amino acids. This chain's CDR3 is CASSQELRWRTGELFF. In DNA, the CDR3 is TGTGCCAGCAGCCAAGAACTACGTTGGAGGACCGGGGAGCTGTTTTTT.

The CDR3 nucleotides are TGTGCCAGCAGCTTAGTGGGCAGGGAGGGGGGATACGAGCAGTACTTC. Protein: CASSLVGREGGYEQYF. The genes are TRBV7-6 and TRBJ2-7, with D perhaps matching TRBD2 (7 bases). The CDR3 sequence is 16 residues long. CDR1 and CDR2 from the germline V gene are SGHVS and FNYEAQ. V was shortened by 1 base and J by 4 bases, with 17 bases between the two germline ends.

V usage is TRBV5-1 and J usage is TRBJ2-7; TRBD1 aligns across 8 bases. CDR1 is SGHRS, CDR2 YFSETQ, per germline. Trimming cost V 5 bases and J 6 bases; bases outside gene matches: 13. This CDR3 has 15 amino acids. Written as DNA, the CDR3 is TGCGCCAGCAGGCCTAATCGACAGGGGAGAAGCGAGCAGTACTTC. It encodes CASRPNRQGRSEQYF.

The J gene is TRBJ1-2, the V gene TRBV30; 8 bases fit TRBD1. CDR3 size: 14 residues. Germline V gives CDR1 GTSNPN, CDR2 SVGIG (reference sequence). V dropped 2 bases and J dropped 5; count of bases not matched to a gene: 7. The CDR3 nucleotides are TGTGCCTGGAGTTCAGGACAGGGCGGGTATGGCTACACCTTC. Its translation: CAWSSGQGGYGYTF. Based on the CDR3 plus reference TRBV30 and TRBJ1-2, the full variable domain is SQTIHQWPATLVQPVGSPLSLECTVEGTSNPNLYWYRQAAGRGLQLLFYSVGIGQISSEVPQNLSASRPQDRQFILSSKKLLLSDSGFYLCAWSSGQGGYGYTFGSGTRLTVV.

V gene TRBV6-5 combines with J gene TRBJ2-7; 7 bases agree with TRBD1. This CDR3 is 15 amino acids long. Germline CDR1 reads MNHEY; CDR2 reads SVGAGI. The V segment lost 4 bases and the J segment 0 bases; nucleotides outside the gene matches: 6. CDR3 DNA sequence: TGTGCCAGCAGTTCCACACAGGGGAGCTCCTACGAGCAGTACTTC. As protein: CASSSTQGSSYEQYF.

The gene calls are TRBV6-1 and TRBJ1-1; D is ambiguous. There are 14 residues in the CDR3. V was trimmed by 7 bases and J by 0 bases, leaving 12 bases between them. Germline V gene data show CDR1 as MNHNS and CDR2 as SASEGT. The DNA of the CDR3 is TGTGCCAGCACCTACGCCGGGGTGAACACTGAAGCTTTCTTT. Its translation: CASTYAGVNTEAFF.

The chain joins TRBV9 to TRBJ2-3; D possibly corresponds to TRBD1 (5 bases). V dropped 1 base and J dropped 0 bases, with 15 bases sitting between them. Germline CDR1 SGDLS, CDR2 YYNGEE. This CDR3 contains 17 residues. The CDR3 sequence: CASSVSVRQTSTDTQYF. The CDR3 nucleotides read TGTGCCAGCAGCGTAAGCGTTCGACAGACGAGCACAGATACGCAGTATTTT.

In regard to this clone: A junction boundary mismatches the germline segment, possibly from a read error. J is TRBJ2-7 and V is TRBV4-2; 9 bases are a match to TRBD2. The V gene's germline CDR1 is LGHNA and CDR2 YNFKEQ. The CDR3 is 17 amino acids. The CDR3 coding sequence is TGTGCCAGCAGCGAAGAGGCGGCGCGGGGGGGCGCCTACGAGCAGTACTTC. Translation gives CASSEEAARGGAYEQYF.

The chain is built from TRBV6-5 and TRBJ1-2, with 7 bases matching TRBD1. Trimming cost V 2 bases and J 7 bases; bases outside gene matches: 4. CDR3 length equals 13 residues. Germline-derived CDR1 and CDR2 are MNHEY and SVGAGI. CDR3 sequence (DNA): TGTGCCAGCAGTTACGAGGGGGCTGGTGGCTACACCTTC. Protein: CASSYEGAGGYTF.

The chain uses TRBV6-4 and TRBJ2-3; 9 bases are shared with TRBD2. The germline V gene encodes CDR1 MRHNA and CDR2 SNTAGT. V shed 2 bases, J shed 3 bases, and the junction held 3 bases outside the gene matches. This CDR3 comprises 15 residues. The CDR3 spells CASSDRSGGTDTQYF. The CDR3 nucleotides are TGTGCCAGCAGTGACCGTAGCGGGGGAACAGATACGCAGTATTTT.